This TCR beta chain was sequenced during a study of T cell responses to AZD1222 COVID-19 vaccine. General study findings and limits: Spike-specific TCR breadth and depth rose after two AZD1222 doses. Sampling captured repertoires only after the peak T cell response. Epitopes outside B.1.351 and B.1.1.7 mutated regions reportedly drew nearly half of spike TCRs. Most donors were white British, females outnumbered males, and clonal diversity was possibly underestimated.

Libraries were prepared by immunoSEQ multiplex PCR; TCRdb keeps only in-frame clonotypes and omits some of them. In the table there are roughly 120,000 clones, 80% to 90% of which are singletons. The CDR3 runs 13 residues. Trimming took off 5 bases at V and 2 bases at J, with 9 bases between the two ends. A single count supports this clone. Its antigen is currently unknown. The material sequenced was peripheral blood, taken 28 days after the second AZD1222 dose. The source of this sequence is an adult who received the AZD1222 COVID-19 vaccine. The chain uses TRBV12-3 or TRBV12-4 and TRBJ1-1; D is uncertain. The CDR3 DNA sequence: TGTGCCAGCAGTACAGAGTTAAACACTGAAGCTTTCTTT. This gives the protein CASSTELNTEAFF.